This TCR beta chain was captured by sequencing in a study of tumor-infiltrating lymphocytes in primary liver carcinoma. CDR1 and CDR2 (germline): PRHDT, FYEKMQ (reference sequence). Trimming cost V 5 bases and J 2 bases; bases outside gene matches: 2. The CDR3 consists of 14 residues. This clonotype was recorded many times. Extraction of RNA together with DNA used 20-30 mg of unsorted bulk tissue. A constant-region primer primed TCR beta cDNA synthesis from roughly 500 ng of total RNA. Libraries covering TCR beta were generated through three nested multiplex PCR rounds (using a slightly modified ARM-PCR). Forward primers for TRBV1-TRBV30 and a C-beta reverse primer served the first two PCR rounds, at roughly 10 cycles each. TCRdb ran MiXCR on the multiplex PCR reads and lists one entry per CDR3 protein. The table shows roughly 70,000 distinct CDR3 sequences, with over 60% occurring only once.

The sample comprised liver tumor tissue from sampling region 4. Subset indicated: tumor region T4, right-lateral pole. The chain has TRBV13 and TRBJ2-5, with 10 bases lining up with TRBD2. This clonotype originated in a man aged 40-49 years with primary liver carcinoma and hepatitis B virus infection. The CDR3 coding sequence is TGTGCCAGCAGCCAAGCGGGAGGGCAAGAGACCCAGTACTTC. This codes for CASSQAGGQETQYF.